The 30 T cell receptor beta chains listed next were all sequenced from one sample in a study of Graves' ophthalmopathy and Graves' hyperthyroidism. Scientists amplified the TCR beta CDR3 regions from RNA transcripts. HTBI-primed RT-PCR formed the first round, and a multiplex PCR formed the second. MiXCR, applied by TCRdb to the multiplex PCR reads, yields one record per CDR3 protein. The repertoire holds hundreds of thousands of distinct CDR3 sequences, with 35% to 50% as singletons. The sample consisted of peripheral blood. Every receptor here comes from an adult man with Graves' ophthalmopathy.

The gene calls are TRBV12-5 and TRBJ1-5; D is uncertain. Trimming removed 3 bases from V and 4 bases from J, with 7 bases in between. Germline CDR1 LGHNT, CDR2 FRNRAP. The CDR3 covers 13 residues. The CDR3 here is CASGFGQNQPQHF. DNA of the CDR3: TGTGCTAGTGGTTTCGGGCAGAATCAGCCCCAGCATTTT.

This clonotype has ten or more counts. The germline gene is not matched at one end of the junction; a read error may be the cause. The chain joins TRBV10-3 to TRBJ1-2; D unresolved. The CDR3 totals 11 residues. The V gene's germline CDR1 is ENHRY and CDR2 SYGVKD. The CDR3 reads CASSDHYGYTF. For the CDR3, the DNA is TGTGCCAGCAGTGACCACTATGGCTACACCTTC.

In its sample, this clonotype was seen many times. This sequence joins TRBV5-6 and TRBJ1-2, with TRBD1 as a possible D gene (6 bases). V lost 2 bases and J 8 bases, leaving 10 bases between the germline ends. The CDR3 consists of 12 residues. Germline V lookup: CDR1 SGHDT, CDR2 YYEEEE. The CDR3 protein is CASSLGGIGYTF. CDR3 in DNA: TGTGCCAGCAGCTTAGGGGGGATCGGCTACACCTTC. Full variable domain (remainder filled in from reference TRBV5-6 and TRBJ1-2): DAGVTQSPTHLIKTRGQQVTLRCSPKSGHDTVSWYQQALGQGPQFIFQYYEEEERQRGNFPDRFSGHQFPNYSSELNVNALLLGDSALYLCASSLGGIGYTFGSGTRLTVV.

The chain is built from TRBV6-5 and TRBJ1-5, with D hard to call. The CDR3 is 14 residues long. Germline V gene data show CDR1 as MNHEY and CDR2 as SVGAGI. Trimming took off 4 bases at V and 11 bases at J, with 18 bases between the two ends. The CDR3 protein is CASSFDPTQETQHF. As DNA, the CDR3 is TGTGCCAGCAGTTTTGATCCCACCCAAGAGACCCAGCATTTT.

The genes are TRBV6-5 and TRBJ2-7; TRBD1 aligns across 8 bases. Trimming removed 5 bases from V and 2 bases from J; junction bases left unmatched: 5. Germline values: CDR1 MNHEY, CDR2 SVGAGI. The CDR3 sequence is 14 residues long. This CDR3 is CASSGDRTAYEQYF. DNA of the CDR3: TGTGCCAGCAGTGGGGACAGGACTGCCTACGAGCAGTACTTC.

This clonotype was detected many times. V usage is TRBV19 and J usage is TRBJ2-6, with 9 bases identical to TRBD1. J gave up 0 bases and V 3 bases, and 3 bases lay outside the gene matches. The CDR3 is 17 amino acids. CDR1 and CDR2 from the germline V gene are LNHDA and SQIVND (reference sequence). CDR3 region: CASSITGGYSGANVLTF. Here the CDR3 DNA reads TGTGCCAGTAGTATTACAGGGGGCTACTCTGGGGCCAACGTCCTGACTTTC.

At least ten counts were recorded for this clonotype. CDR3 sequence: CASSQDRSSGNTIYF. In DNA form, the CDR3 reads TGCGCCAGCAGCCAAGATCGAAGCTCTGGAAACACCATATATTTT. V and J are TRBV4-3 and TRBJ1-3; D is uncertain. Per the germline V gene, CDR1 is LGHNA and CDR2 is YSLEER. This CDR3 region has 15 residues. V lost 0 bases and J 0 bases, leaving 6 bases between the germline ends.

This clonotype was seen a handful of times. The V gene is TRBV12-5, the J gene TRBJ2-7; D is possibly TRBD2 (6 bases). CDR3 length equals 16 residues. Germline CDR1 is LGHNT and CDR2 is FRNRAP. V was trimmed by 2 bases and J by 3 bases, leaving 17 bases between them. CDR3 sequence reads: CASGLPGLSNGYEQYF. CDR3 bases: TGTGCTAGTGGTTTGCCGGGACTTTCGAACGGCTACGAGCAGTACTTC. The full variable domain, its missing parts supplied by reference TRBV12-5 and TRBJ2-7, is DARVTQTPRHKVTEMGQEVTMRCQPILGHNTVFWYRQTMMQGLELLAYFRNRAPLDDSGMPKDRFSAEMPDATLATLKIQPSEPRDSAVYFCASGLPGLSNGYEQYFGPGTRLTVT.

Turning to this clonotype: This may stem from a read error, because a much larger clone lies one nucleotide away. CDR3 in DNA: TGTTCCAGCAGGGACCCGGGACAGATGAACACTGAAGCTTTCTTT. It codes for CSSRDPGQMNTEAFF. V usage is TRBV25-1 and J usage is TRBJ1-1, with 7 positions matching TRBD1. Germline loops: CDR1 MGHDK, CDR2 SYGVNS. This CDR3 is built from 15 residues.

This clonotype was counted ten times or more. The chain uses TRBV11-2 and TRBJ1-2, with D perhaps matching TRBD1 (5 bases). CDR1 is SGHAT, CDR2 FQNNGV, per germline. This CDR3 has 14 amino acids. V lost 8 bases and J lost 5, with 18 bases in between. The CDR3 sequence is CASGGQRGHYGYTF. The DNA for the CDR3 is TGTGCCAGCGGTGGTCAGCGCGGACATTATGGCTACACCTTC.

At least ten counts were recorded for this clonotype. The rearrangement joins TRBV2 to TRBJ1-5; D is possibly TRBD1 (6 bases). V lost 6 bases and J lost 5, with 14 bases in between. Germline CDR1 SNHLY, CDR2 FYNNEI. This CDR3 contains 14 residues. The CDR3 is CASSVRRGDQPQHF. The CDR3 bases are TGTGCCAGCAGCGTAAGAAGGGGGGATCAGCCCCAGCATTTT.

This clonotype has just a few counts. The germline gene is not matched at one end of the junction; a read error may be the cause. As DNA, the CDR3 is TGTGCCACCAGCTCCCAGGCGGGACAGGGTTCGTACGAGCAGTACTTC. It is translated as CATSSQAGQGSYEQYF. The chain carries TRBV7-9 and TRBJ2-7, with 9 bases matching TRBD1. The CDR3 is made up of 16 amino acids. The germline V gene has CDR1 SEHNR and CDR2 FQNEAQ (reference sequence).

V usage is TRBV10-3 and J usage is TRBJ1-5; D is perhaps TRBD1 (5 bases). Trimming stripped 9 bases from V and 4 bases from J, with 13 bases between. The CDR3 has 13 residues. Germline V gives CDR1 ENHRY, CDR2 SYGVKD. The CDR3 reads CAIGGDGNQPQHF. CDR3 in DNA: TGTGCCATAGGAGGGGATGGGAATCAGCCCCAGCATTTT.

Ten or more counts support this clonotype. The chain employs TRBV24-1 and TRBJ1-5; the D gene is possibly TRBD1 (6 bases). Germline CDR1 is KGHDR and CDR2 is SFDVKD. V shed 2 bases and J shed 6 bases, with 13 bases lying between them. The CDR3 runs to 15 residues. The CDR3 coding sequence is TGTGCCACCAGTGATTCGCAGGGGATCGGTCAGCCCCAGCATTTT. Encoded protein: CATSDSQGIGQPQHF.

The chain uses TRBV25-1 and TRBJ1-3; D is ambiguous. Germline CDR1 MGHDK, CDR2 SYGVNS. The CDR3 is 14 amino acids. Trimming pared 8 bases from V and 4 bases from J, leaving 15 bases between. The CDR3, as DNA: TGTGCCAGCGTAGATAATGGGTCCGGAAACACCATATATTTT. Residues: CASVDNGSGNTIYF.

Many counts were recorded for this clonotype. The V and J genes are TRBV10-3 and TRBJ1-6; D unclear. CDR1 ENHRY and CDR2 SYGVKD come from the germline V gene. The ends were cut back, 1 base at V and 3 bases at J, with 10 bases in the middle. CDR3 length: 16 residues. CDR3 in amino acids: CAISEWADVYNSPLHF. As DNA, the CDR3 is TGTGCCATCAGTGAGTGGGCAGACGTCTATAATTCACCCCTCCACTTT.

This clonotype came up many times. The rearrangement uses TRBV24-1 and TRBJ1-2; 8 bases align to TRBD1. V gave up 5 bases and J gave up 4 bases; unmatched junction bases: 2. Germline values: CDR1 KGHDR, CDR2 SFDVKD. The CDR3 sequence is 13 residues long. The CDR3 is CATSAGGGYGYTF. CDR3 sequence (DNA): TGTGCCACCAGTGCAGGGGGCGGCTATGGCTACACCTTC.

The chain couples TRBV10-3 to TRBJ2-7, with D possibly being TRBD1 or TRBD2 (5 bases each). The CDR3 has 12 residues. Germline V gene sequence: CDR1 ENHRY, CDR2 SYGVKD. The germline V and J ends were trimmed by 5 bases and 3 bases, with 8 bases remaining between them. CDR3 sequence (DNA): TGTGCCATCAGTACGGGACGCTACGAGCAGTACTTC. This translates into CAISTGRYEQYF.

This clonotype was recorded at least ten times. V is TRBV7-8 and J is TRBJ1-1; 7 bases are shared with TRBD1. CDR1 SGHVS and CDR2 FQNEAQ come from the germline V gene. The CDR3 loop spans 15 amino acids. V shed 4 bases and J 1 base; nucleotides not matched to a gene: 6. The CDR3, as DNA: TGTGCCAGCAGCTCGCGGGACAGCGGGAACACTGAAGCTTTCTTT. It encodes CASSSRDSGNTEAFF.

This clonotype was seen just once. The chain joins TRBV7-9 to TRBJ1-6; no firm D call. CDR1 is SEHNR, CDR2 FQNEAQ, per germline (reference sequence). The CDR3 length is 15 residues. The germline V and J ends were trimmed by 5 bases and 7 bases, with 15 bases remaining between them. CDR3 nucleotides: TGTGCCAGCAGCGCCAGCAGCCCGGGGAATTCACCCCTCCACTTT. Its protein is CASSASSPGNSPLHF.

CDR3 loop: CASSLRRNYGYTF. CDR3 sequence (DNA): TGCGCCAGCAGCTTGAGGAGAAACTATGGCTACACCTTC. The V call is TRBV5-1, the J call TRBJ1-2; no firm D call. Germline-derived CDR1 and CDR2 are SGHRS and YFSETQ. The length of the CDR3 is 13 residues. The V gene lost 1 base and the J gene lost 2 bases, with 6 bases spanning the gap.

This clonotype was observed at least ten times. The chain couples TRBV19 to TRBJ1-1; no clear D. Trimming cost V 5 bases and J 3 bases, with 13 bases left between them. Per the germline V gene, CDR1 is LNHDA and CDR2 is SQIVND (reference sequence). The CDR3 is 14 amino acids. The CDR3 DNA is TGTGCCAGTAGTCTCCCTGGGAAACACACTGAAGCTTTCTTT. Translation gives CASSLPGKHTEAFF. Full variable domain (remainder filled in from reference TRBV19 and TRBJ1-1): DGGITQSPKYLFRKEGQNVTLSCEQNLNHDAMYWYRQDPGQGLRLIYYSQIVNDFQKGDIAEGYSVSREKKESFPLTVTSAQKNPTAFYLCASSLPGKHTEAFFGQGTRLTVV.

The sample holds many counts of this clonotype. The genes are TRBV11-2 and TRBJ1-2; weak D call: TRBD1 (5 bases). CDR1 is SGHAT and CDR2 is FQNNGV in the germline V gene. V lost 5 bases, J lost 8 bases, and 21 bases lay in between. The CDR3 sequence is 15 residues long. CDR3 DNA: TGTGCCAGCAGCCCCCAGGGTTGGGCGCCGGGGGGCTACACCTTC. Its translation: CASSPQGWAPGGYTF.

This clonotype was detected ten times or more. The CDR3 region has the DNA TGTGCCACCAGCAGAGGGGGGGACAGATCTTCACCCCTCCACTTT. Translating it yields CATSRGGDRSSPLHF. The chain combines TRBV15 with TRBJ1-6; 7 bases map to TRBD1. This CDR3 is built from 15 residues. V shed 1 base and J 9 bases; nucleotides not matched to a gene: 6. Germline CDR1 is LNHNV and CDR2 is YYDKDF (reference sequence).

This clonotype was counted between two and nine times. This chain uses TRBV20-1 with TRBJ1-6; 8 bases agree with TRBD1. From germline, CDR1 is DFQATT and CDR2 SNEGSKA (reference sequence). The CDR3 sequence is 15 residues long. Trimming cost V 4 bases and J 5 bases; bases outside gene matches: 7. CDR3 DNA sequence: TGCAGTGCTACCCCGGGACAGGCTAATAATTCACCCCTCCACTTT. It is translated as CSATPGQANNSPLHF.

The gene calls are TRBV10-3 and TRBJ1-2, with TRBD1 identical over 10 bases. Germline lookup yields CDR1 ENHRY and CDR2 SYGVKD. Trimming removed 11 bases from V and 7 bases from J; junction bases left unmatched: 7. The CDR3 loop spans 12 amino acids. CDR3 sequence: CAVSRDRGGYTF. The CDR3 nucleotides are TGTGCCGTAAGCCGGGACAGGGGTGGCTACACCTTC.

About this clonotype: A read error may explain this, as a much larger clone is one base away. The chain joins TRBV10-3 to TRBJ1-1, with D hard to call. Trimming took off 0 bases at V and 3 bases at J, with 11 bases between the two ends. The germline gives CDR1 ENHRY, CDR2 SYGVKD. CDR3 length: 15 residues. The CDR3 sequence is CAISESEGGYTEAFF. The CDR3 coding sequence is TGTGCCATCAGTGAGTCGGAAGGAGGGTACACTGAAGCTTTCTTT.

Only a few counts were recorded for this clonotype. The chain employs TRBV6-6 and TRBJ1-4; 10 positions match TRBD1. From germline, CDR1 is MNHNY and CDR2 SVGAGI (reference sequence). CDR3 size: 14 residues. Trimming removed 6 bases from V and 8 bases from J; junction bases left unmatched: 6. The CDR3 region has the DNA TGTGCCAGCAGACCCGGACAGGGGGTCGAAAAACTGTTTTTT. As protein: CASRPGQGVEKLFF.

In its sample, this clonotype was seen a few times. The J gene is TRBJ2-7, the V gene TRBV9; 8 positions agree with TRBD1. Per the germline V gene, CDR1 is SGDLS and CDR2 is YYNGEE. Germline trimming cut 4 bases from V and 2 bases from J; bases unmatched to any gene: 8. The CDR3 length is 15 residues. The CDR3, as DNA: TGTGCCAGCAGCTTAGGACTGACAGGGGCCTACGAGCAGTACTTC. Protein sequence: CASSLGLTGAYEQYF.

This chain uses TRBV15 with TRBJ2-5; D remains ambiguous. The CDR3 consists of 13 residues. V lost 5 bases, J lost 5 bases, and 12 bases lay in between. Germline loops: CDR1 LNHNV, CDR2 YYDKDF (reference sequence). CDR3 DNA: TGTGCCACCAGCCACCGGAGTGGTGAGACCCAGTACTTC. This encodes CATSHRSGETQYF.